The rows below give T cell receptor beta chains drawn from one sample of a study of human T cells and chemical hapten exposure. TCRdb used MiXCR to reprocess the 5' RACE reads, holding one entry per CDR3 protein. The profile covers 110,000 or so distinct CDR3 sequences, with roughly 18% appearing a single time and around 2.8% taken by the ten largest. The receptors shown here come from a human donor in good health. CDR3s include the opening cysteine and the closing phenylalanine or tryptophan. Fields, in order: V gene, J gene, D gene, clone size, CDR3 DNA, CDR3 protein. The D gene is left open where the match is weak. Clone size is given for some rows only: seen once, a few or many times, or a class if the clone is expanded.

>TRBV12-3/TRBV12-4|TRBJ2-3|-|many
TGTGCCAGCCTCTTAGTGGGGCTACCAGATACGCAGTATTTT
CASLLVGLPDTQYF
>TRBV28|TRBJ1-5|-|few
TGTGCCAGCAGTTTAGCGGGGCCCCAGCATTTT
CASSLAGPQHF
>TRBV27|TRBJ1-5|-|-
TGTGCCAGCAGTCCCCGGACGGATTATAGCAATCAGCCCCAGCATTTT
CASSPRTDYSNQPQHF
>TRBV28|TRBJ1-2|-|few
TGTGCCAGTGCGTCGGGGTATTATGGCTACACCTTC
CASASGYYGYTF
>TRBV25-1|TRBJ2-7|-|few
TGTGCCACGACCGGGCCGAGCTCCTACGAGCAGTACTTC
CATTGPSSYEQYF
>TRBV20-1|TRBJ2-7|TRBD1|-
TGCAGTGCTATAACCACGAGTGCTGGCGGTCAGGGGGCAGAGGAGCAGTACTTC
CSAITTSAGGQGAEEQYF
>TRBV28|TRBJ2-7|TRBD1|few
TGTGCCAGCAGTTTATCCAGTGACAGGGTCTACGAGCAGTACTTC
CASSLSSDRVYEQYF
>TRBV20-1|TRBJ1-4|-|-
TGCAGTGCCCGAGGGACGTCCCGGGGGTTTAATGAAAAACTGTTTTTT
CSARGTSRGFNEKLFF
>TRBV7-2|TRBJ1-5|TRBD1|-
TGTGCCAGCAGCTTACAGGGACAGGTTAGCAATCAGCCCCAGCATTTT
CASSLQGQVSNQPQHF
>TRBV4-2|TRBJ2-5|-|-
TGTGCCAGCAGCCAAGATCTGGAGACCCAGTACTTC
CASSQDLETQYF
>TRBV5-1|TRBJ1-2|-|-
TGCGCCAGCAGGGACGTCAAAGGGGTCGACTATGGCTACACCTTC
CASRDVKGVDYGYTF
>TRBV12-3/TRBV12-4|TRBJ2-3|-|-
TGTGCCAGCGCCTCCCAAAGCGGTACGCAGTATTTT
CASASQSGTQYF
>TRBV7-7|TRBJ2-5|-|few
TGTGCTAGCAGCCCGACTAGTCGGGGGGAGACCCAGTACTTC
CASSPTSRGETQYF
>TRBV19|TRBJ1-2|TRBD1|-
TGTGCCAGTAGACAGGGGGCGGCTAACTATGGCTACACCTTC
CASRQGAANYGYTF
>TRBV14|TRBJ2-1|-|-
TGTGCCAGCAGCCCCTTTGGCGGGGTTTACAATGAGCAGTTCTTC
CASSPFGGVYNEQFF
>TRBV12-3/TRBV12-4|TRBJ1-5|-|few
TGTGCCAGCGGCAGATCAGGGGGCAATCAGCCCCAGCATTTT
CASGRSGGNQPQHF
>TRBV3-1|TRBJ2-1|-|few
TGTGCCAGCAGACAAATCGGTGAGCAGTTCTTC
CASRQIGEQFF
>TRBV5-1|TRBJ1-1|-|-
TGCGCCAGCAGCTTGGGACCGGGACTAAAAACTGAGGTGAACACTGAAGCTTTGTTT
CASSLGPGLKTEVNTEALF
>TRBV12-3/TRBV12-4|TRBJ2-2|-|few
TGTGCCAGCAGTTCCGGGGAGCTGTTTTTT
CASSSGELFF
>TRBV27|TRBJ1-1|-|-
TGTGCCAGCAGTTCCTCGATGGGTTTAGGGGGGACTGAAGCTTTCTTT
CASSSSMGLGGTEAFF
>TRBV4-1|TRBJ2-2|-|-
TGCGCCAGCAGCCGTTTTCCGAAGGGCGAGGGCGGGGAGCTGTTTTTT
CASSRFPKGEGGELFF
>TRBV6-6|TRBJ1-5|-|-
TGTGCCAGCAGTTACTCCATGAGCAATCAGCCCCAGCATTTT
CASSYSMSNQPQHF
>TRBV6-5|TRBJ2-7|TRBD1|-
TGTGCCAGCAGTTACTCGACAGGGAGCTCCTACGAGCAGTACTTC
CASSYSTGSSYEQYF
>TRBV5-5|TRBJ2-1|-|few
TGTGCCAGCAGCTTGACTGGCGATGAGCAGTTCTTC
CASSLTGDEQFF
>TRBV13|TRBJ2-4|-|few
TGTGCCAGCAGCTTAGTGACGGGTCAGAGGTACTTC
CASSLVTGQRYF
>TRBV27|TRBJ2-6|-|few
TGTGCCAGCAGTTTACGCCCCTCTGGGGCCAACGTCCTGACTTTC
CASSLRPSGANVLTF
>TRBV4-1|TRBJ2-2|TRBD2|few
TGCGCCAGCAGCCAAGCCGGGCTAGCGGGAGGGGGTACCGGGGAGCTGTTTTTT
CASSQAGLAGGGTGELFF
>TRBV19|TRBJ1-2|-|few
TGTGCCAGTAAATGGGAATTTGACTATGGCTACACCTTC
CASKWEFDYGYTF
>TRBV12-3/TRBV12-4|TRBJ2-7|-|-
TGTGCCAGCAGCCTAGCGACGGCGTACGAGCAGTACTTC
CASSLATAYEQYF
>TRBV5-4|TRBJ2-5|TRBD2|-
TGTGCCAGCAGCGGGAGAAACGGGACTAGCGGGAGAAGAGAGACCCAGTACTTC
CASSGRNGTSGRRETQYF
>TRBV5-1|TRBJ2-7|TRBD2|few
TGCGCCAGCAGCGTTGATAGCGGGAGGGCCTACGAGCAGTACTTC
CASSVDSGRAYEQYF
>TRBV11-2|TRBJ2-1|-|few
TGTGCCAGCAGCTTTGGGCAGGCCTCGTACAATGAGCAGTTCTTC
CASSFGQASYNEQFF
>TRBV28|TRBJ1-3|TRBD1|once
TGTGCCAGCAGTCCAGGGGGAGCTGGAAACACCATATATTTT
CASSPGGAGNTIYF
>TRBV4-1|TRBJ1-6|-|few
TGCGCCAGCAGCCAAGGACTACAGTCACCCCTCCACTTT
CASSQGLQSPLHF
>TRBV20-1|TRBJ2-7|-|few
TGCAGCCCAAGAGGGCGGGGCTCCTACGAGCAGTACTTC
CSPRGRGSYEQYF
>TRBV5-1|TRBJ2-1|TRBD2|-
TGCGCCAGCAGCTTGGTTCCTAGCGGGGGTGAGCAGTTCTTC
CASSLVPSGGEQFF
>TRBV18|TRBJ1-2|TRBD1|-
TGTGCCAGCTCACCACAAACGGGACAGACTAACTATGGCTACACCTTC
CASSPQTGQTNYGYTF
>TRBV2|TRBJ2-5|TRBD2|-
TGTGCCAGCAGTCCTAGACTAGCGAGGACCCAGTACTTC
CASSPRLARTQYF
>TRBV2|TRBJ2-1|TRBD2|few
TGTGCCAGCAGTGAAGGGGCGGGAGGGTCCTACAATGAGCAGTTCTTC
CASSEGAGGSYNEQFF
>TRBV18|TRBJ1-1|-|many
TGTGCCAGCTCACCAGGGTGGACAGCTAACACTGAAGCTTTCTTT
CASSPGWTANTEAFF
>TRBV18|TRBJ1-5|-|few
TGTGCCAGCTCACCAGGGACACCGACTAGCAATCAGCCCCAGCATTTT
CASSPGTPTSNQPQHF
>TRBV4-1|TRBJ1-3|-|-
TGCGCCAGCAGCCAAGGAAGGGGCTCTGGAAACACCATATATTTT
CASSQGRGSGNTIYF
>TRBV6-5|TRBJ2-1|-|few
TGTGCCAGCAGTTACGTTCTACAGGGAGGATCCTACAATGAGCAGTTCTTC
CASSYVLQGGSYNEQFF
>TRBV7-2|TRBJ2-3|-|-
TGTGCCAGCAGCTTAGGACCCCGCCCAGATACGCAGTATTTT
CASSLGPRPDTQYF
>TRBV7-2|TRBJ2-7|-|few
TGTGCCAGCAGCTACGGCTCCACGGCCACCTACGAGCAGTACTTC
CASSYGSTATYEQYF